Listed below are T cell receptor beta chains from one sample, sequenced in a study of blood T cell repertoires in COVID-19. Generated by immunoSEQ multiplex PCR, the TCRdb table keeps only in-frame clones and is missing some. The table lists 110,000 or so clones, around three quarters of them singletons. Material for sequencing was peripheral blood. The receptors shown here come from a man in his 70s with acute or convalescent COVID-19. The CDR3 runs from the conserved cysteine through the conserved F or W. A D gene is named only where the DNA matches it firmly. Expanded clones are given a class, and other clones once, few, many or no size at all.

abundance,v_gene,len,d_gene,j_gene,CDR3nt,CDR3aa
once,TRBV27,14,TRBD1,TRBJ2-3,TGTGCCAGCTCGGCAGGGGGTTGGGGAGATACGCAGTATTTT,CASSAGGWGDTQYF
NA,TRBV4-3,13,NA,TRBJ1-2,TGCGCCAGCAGCCAAGATCTGGGCCATGGCTACACCTTC,CASSQDLGHGYTF
once,TRBV6-2/TRBV6-3,15,TRBD2,TRBJ2-3,TGTGCCAGCAGTAACCTAGCGGGGGGGAGGGATACGCAGTATTTT,CASSNLAGGRDTQYF
NA,TRBV19,14,TRBD1,TRBJ2-7,TGTGCCAGTAGTACCCGGGACAGTGCCTACGAGCAGTACTTC,CASSTRDSAYEQYF
NA,TRBV2,11,NA,TRBJ2-7,TGTGCCAGCAGTGATATCCACGAGCAGTACTTC,CASSDIHEQYF
NA,TRBV27,15,TRBD2,TRBJ2-7,TGTGCCAGCACCAAACTAGCGGCAAACTCCTACGAGCAGTACTTC,CASTKLAANSYEQYF
NA,TRBV2,14,NA,TRBJ2-6,TGTGCCAGCAGGGCGGGTACCGGGGCCAACGTCCTGACTTTC,CASRAGTGANVLTF
once,TRBV19,13,TRBD2,TRBJ2-1,TGTGCCAGTGGGACTAGCGTTTACAATGAGCAGTTCTTC,CASGTSVYNEQFF
NA,TRBV5-6,14,NA,TRBJ1-5,TGTGCCAGCAGCGTAAATCGGGGTGTATTGTCCCAGCATTTT,CASSVNRGVLSQHF
NA,TRBV5-1,12,NA,TRBJ1-1,TGCGCCAGCAGCCGGGACTCCCCCGAGGCTTTCTTT,CASSRDSPEAFF
NA,TRBV14,15,NA,TRBJ1-1,TGTGCCAGCAGCCGGTTAGGACAGCTGAACACTGAAGCTTTCTTT,CASSRLGQLNTEAFF
once,TRBV2,13,TRBD2,TRBJ2-3,TGTGCCGACCCCGGGACTAGTCGAGATACGCAGTATTTT,CADPGTSRDTQYF
NA,TRBV5-1,15,NA,TRBJ2-6,TGCGCCAGCAGCTCGCTAGCTCGTGGGGCCAACGTCCTGACTTTC,CASSSLARGANVLTF
NA,TRBV10-3,14,NA,TRBJ2-3,TGTGCCATCAGTGGCAGGGCGAGCACAGATACGCAGTATTTT,CAISGRASTDTQYF
NA,TRBV18,15,TRBD2,TRBJ2-3,TGTGCCAGCTCACCGACTAGCGGGGACACAGATACGCAGTATTTT,CASSPTSGDTDTQYF
NA,TRBV2,14,NA,TRBJ2-7,TGTGCCAGCAGGGAGGGTCGTAGCTCCTACGAGCAGTACTTC,CASREGRSSYEQYF
NA,TRBV29-1,15,TRBD1,TRBJ1-3,TGCAGCGTTGGGGCCGGGACAGGGGCTGGAAACACCATATATTTT,CSVGAGTGAGNTIYF
NA,TRBV5-1,13,NA,TRBJ1-2,TGCGCCAGCAGCTTGCCGGGGGGCAGTGGCTACACCTTC,CASSLPGGSGYTF
NA,TRBV10-3,16,NA,TRBJ1-6,TGTGCCATCTCCATCGGAAGGGGATCCTATAATTCACCCCTCCACTTT,CAISIGRGSYNSPLHF
NA,TRBV15,13,NA,TRBJ1-4,TGTGCCACCAGCAGAGGGAGGGATGAAAAACTGTTTTTT,CATSRGRDEKLFF
NA,TRBV5-5,14,TRBD2,TRBJ2-7,TGTGCCAGCACCCCGGGGGGAAGCTCCTACGAGCAGTACTTC,CASTPGGSSYEQYF
NA,TRBV14,15,TRBD2,TRBJ2-1,TGTGCCAGCAGCATTACTAGCGGGAGTATTAATGAGCAGTTCTTC,CASSITSGSINEQFF
NA,TRBV18,13,NA,TRBJ1-1,TGTGCCAGCTCAAATGGGGCGAACACTGAAGCTTTCTTT,CASSNGANTEAFF
NA,TRBV27,16,TRBD2,TRBJ2-3,TGTGCCAGCAGTTTGGCCCTAGCGGGCGGCACAGATACGCAGTATTTT,CASSLALAGGTDTQYF
NA,TRBV2,15,TRBD1,TRBJ1-4,TGTGCCAGCAGCACCGGGACAGGTGTTGAAGAAAAACTGTTTTTT,CASSTGTGVEEKLFF
NA,TRBV6-4,15,NA,TRBJ2-3,TGTGCCAGCAGTGACTCTACGGGAGAGACAGATACGCAGTATTTT,CASSDSTGETDTQYF
NA,TRBV7-2,14,TRBD1,TRBJ2-7,TGTGCCAGCAGCTTAAGGGACAGTTCCAGGGAGCAGTACTTC,CASSLRDSSREQYF
NA,TRBV28,15,TRBD2,TRBJ2-7,TGTGCCAGCAGCCTCGGTGGTAGCGGGTTACACGAGCAGTACTTC,CASSLGGSGLHEQYF
NA,TRBV5-1,13,TRBD1,TRBJ2-2,TGCGCCGCGGGGACAGGGGGAACCGGGGAGCTGTTTTTT,CAAGTGGTGELFF
NA,TRBV2,14,TRBD2,TRBJ2-2,TGTGCCAGCAGACTAGCGGGGGAAGGCGGGGAGCTGTTTTTT,CASRLAGEGGELFF
NA,TRBV27,14,TRBD1,TRBJ1-2,TGTGCCAGCAGTGCCGACAGGGGTGCCTATGGCTACACCTTC,CASSADRGAYGYTF
NA,TRBV7-3,15,NA,TRBJ2-7,TGTGCCAGCAGCCAGCAGGAGGGGAGCTCCTACGAGCAGTACTTC,CASSQQEGSSYEQYF
NA,TRBV5-1,15,NA,TRBJ2-7,TGCGCCAGCAGCGGGCGGGCCGGGCGAGGGTACGAGCAGTACTTC,CASSGRAGRGYEQYF
NA,TRBV19,17,TRBD2,TRBJ2-7,TGTGCCAGTAGTATAGACCGGACTAGCGGCCTGGCGAGGGAGCAGTACTTC,CASSIDRTSGLAREQYF
once,TRBV6-5,13,NA,TRBJ1-5,TGTGCCAGCAGTTACTCGATGAGGCAGCCCCAGCATTTT,CASSYSMRQPQHF
NA,TRBV3-1/TRBV3-2,15,TRBD2,TRBJ2-1,TGTGCCAGCAGCCTGCCCGGGACTAGTACGAATGAGCAGTTCTTC,CASSLPGTSTNEQFF
few,TRBV19,13,NA,TRBJ1-4,TGTGCCAGTAGTCCCCGGGGAGGCGAAAAACTGTTTTTT,CASSPRGGEKLFF
NA,TRBV27,17,TRBD1,TRBJ1-2,TGTGCCAGCAGTCCAACCGGGACAGGCTATCCTAACTATGGCTACACCTTC,CASSPTGTGYPNYGYTF
NA,TRBV6-5,14,NA,TRBJ2-1,TGTGCCAGCGGCGGGACAGCGTTTTACAATGAGCAGTTCTTC,CASGGTAFYNEQFF
NA,TRBV30,13,NA,TRBJ1-1,TGTGCCTGGAGACCACAAGGGGGAACTGAAGCTTTCTTT,CAWRPQGGTEAFF
NA,TRBV2,16,TRBD2,TRBJ2-1,TGTGCCAGCAGTCCAAGAGCGGGAGGCTGGTCAAATGAGCAGTTCTTC,CASSPRAGGWSNEQFF
NA,TRBV30,15,NA,TRBJ2-5,TGTGCCTGGGGGGGGCTAGCGGACCCCCAAGAGACCCAGTACTTC,CAWGGLADPQETQYF
NA,TRBV4-1,19,TRBD2,TRBJ2-1,TGCGCCAGCAGCCACGCACTCGGACTAGCGGGAGGAGGATACAATGAGCAGTTCTTC,CASSHALGLAGGGYNEQFF
NA,TRBV6-2/TRBV6-3,15,NA,TRBJ1-1,TGTGCCAGCAGTGCACTGGGACTTTCGAACACTGAAGCTTTCTTT,CASSALGLSNTEAFF
NA,TRBV5-1,14,NA,TRBJ2-5,TGCGCCAGCAGCTTGGTTCCAGGGGAAGAGACCCAGTACTTC,CASSLVPGEETQYF